Shown below are 18 T cell receptor beta chains from a single sample sequenced in a study of blood T cell repertoires in COVID-19. Method: immunoSEQ multiplex PCR; TCRdb's copy keeps in-frame clones and lacks some. This table has about 100,000 clones, roughly nine tenths appearing once. The sequencing sample was made of peripheral blood. These receptors were collected from a human donor in a cohort sampled during active COVID-19.

This clone was recorded only once. The chain combines TRBV7-9 with TRBJ2-1; D might be TRBD2 (6 bases). The CDR3 extends over 19 amino acids. The germline gives CDR1 SEHNR, CDR2 FQNEAQ (reference sequence). Trimming stripped 5 bases from V and 0 bases from J, with 23 bases between. The CDR3 region is CASSPSAGKRLSSYNEQFF. The CDR3 DNA reads TGTGCCAGCAGCCCCTCGGCGGGGAAACGGTTGAGCTCCTACAATGAGCAGTTCTTC. The full variable domain, completed using reference TRBV7-9 and TRBJ2-1, is DTGVSQNPRHKITKRGQNVTFRCDPISEHNRLYWYRQTLGQGPEFLTYFQNEAQLEKSRLLSDRFSAERPKGSFSTLEIQRTEQGDSAMYLCASSPSAGKRLSSYNEQFFGPGTRLTVL.

This chain uses TRBV11-2 with TRBJ2-7; D is perhaps TRBD1 (5 bases). CDR1 and CDR2 (germline): SGHAT, FQNNGV. This CDR3 has 16 amino acids. V was clipped by 0 bases and J by 5 bases, with 17 bases between them. The CDR3 spells CASSLDGQGWDHEQYF. The CDR3 DNA reads as TGTGCCAGCAGCTTAGATGGGCAGGGATGGGATCACGAGCAGTACTTC.

V and J are TRBV11-2 and TRBJ2-7; D might be TRBD2 (5 bases). Trimming cost V 5 bases and J 7 bases, with 12 bases left between them. The CDR3 length is 12 residues. Per germline, CDR1 SGHAT and CDR2 FQNNGV. CDR3 region: CASSQAPGEQYF. In nucleotides, the CDR3 is TGTGCCAGCAGCCAAGCGCCGGGGGAGCAGTACTTC.

The V gene is TRBV6-4, the J gene TRBJ2-1; 8 nucleotides agree with TRBD1. CDR1 and CDR2 (germline): MRHNA, SNTAGT. The CDR3 extends over 14 amino acids. V was clipped by 2 bases and J by 3 bases; unmatched bases: 0. The CDR3 DNA reads as TGTGCCAGCAGTGACGGGACAGGCTACAATGAGCAGTTCTTC. This gives the protein CASSDGTGYNEQFF.

This rearrangement joins TRBV5-1 to TRBJ2-7, with D perhaps TRBD1 (5 bases). The CDR3 has 12 amino acids. The V gene lost 3 bases and the J gene lost 5 bases, with 9 bases spanning the gap. Per the germline V gene, CDR1 is SGHRS and CDR2 is YFSETQ. CDR3 in DNA: TGCGCCAGCAGCTACAAGGGGCACGAGCAGTACTTC. It is translated as CASSYKGHEQYF.

The V call is TRBV3-1 (or the pseudogene TRBV3-2), the J call TRBJ1-3; no firm D call. This CDR3 comprises 18 residues. V lost 9 bases and J 0 bases, leaving 24 bases between the germline ends. Germline CDR1 and CDR2: LGHDT and YNNKEL (reference sequence). The CDR3 protein is CASPPASGRTLSGNTIYF. CDR3 nucleotide sequence: TGTGCCAGTCCCCCGGCCTCCGGGAGGACCCTCTCTGGAAACACCATATATTTT.

This sequence joins TRBV5-5 and TRBJ2-1; the D gene is possibly TRBD2 (6 bases). CDR3 size: 17 residues. CDR1 is SGHKS, CDR2 YYEKEE, per germline (reference sequence). Trimming removed 4 bases at V and 9 bases at J, with 26 bases between. The CDR3 region is CASSIRGILSMGGEQFF. The CDR3, as DNA: TGTGCCAGCAGCATTAGAGGGATCCTAAGCATGGGGGGTGAGCAGTTCTTC.

This sequence joins TRBV9 and TRBJ2-3; 8 bases align to TRBD2. The ends lost 1 base at V and 1 base at J; junction bases unmatched: 5. CDR1 and CDR2 (germline): SGDLS, YYNGEE. The CDR3 sequence is 16 residues long. CDR3 bases: TGTGCCAGCAGCGTATGGGGTAGCGGGGGCACAGATACGCAGTATTTT. Encoded protein: CASSVWGSGGTDTQYF. Based on the CDR3 plus reference TRBV9 and TRBJ2-3, the full variable domain is DSGVTQTPKHLITATGQRVTLRCSPRSGDLSVYWYQQSLDQGLQFLIQYYNGEERAKGNILERFSAQQFPDLHSELNLSSLELGDSALYFCASSVWGSGGTDTQYFGPGTRLTVL.

The J gene is TRBJ2-7, the V gene TRBV18, with TRBD2 as a possible D gene (6 bases). This CDR3 region has 13 residues. Germline values: CDR1 KGHSH, CDR2 LQKENI. Trimming took 3 bases from V and 5 from J, leaving 11 bases between them. The DNA of the CDR3 is TGTGCCAGCTCACCGGGGGGTGGCGACGAGCAGTACTTC. Its translation: CASSPGGGDEQYF.

The chain combines TRBV7-2 with TRBJ2-1; D is perhaps TRBD2 (6 bases). The CDR3 has 14 amino acids. Germline V gene lookup returns CDR1 SGHTA and CDR2 FQGNSA. Trimming took off 2 bases at V and 5 bases at J, with 10 bases between the two ends. In DNA form, the CDR3 reads TGTGCCAGCAGCTTAAGGCGGGAAGACAATGAGCAGTTCTTC. Its translation is CASSLRREDNEQFF.

The rearrangement joins TRBV2 to TRBJ1-5; 7 bases are shared with TRBD1. The junction had 10 bases not matched to a gene; V was cut back by 4 bases and J by 1 base. The length of the CDR3 is 17 residues. Per germline, CDR1 SNHLY and CDR2 FYNNEI. The CDR3 nucleotides are TGTGCCAGCAGTGCCCCCGGGACAGTCACCAGCAATCAGCCCCAGCATTTT. This codes for CASSAPGTVTSNQPQHF.

This clone has just one count. The V gene is TRBV24-1, the J gene TRBJ2-3, with D possibly being TRBD2 (6 bases). Per the germline V gene, CDR1 is KGHDR and CDR2 is SFDVKD. This CDR3 contains 14 residues. V dropped 6 bases and J dropped 6 bases, with 15 bases sitting between them. CDR3 DNA sequence: TGTGCCACCAGTCGTGGGAGGAGGGTCGATACGCAGTATTTT. It translates to CATSRGRRVDTQYF.

The V gene is TRBV3-1 (or the pseudogene TRBV3-2), the J gene TRBJ2-3; D not resolved. V shed 4 bases and J shed 1 base, with 6 bases lying between them. The CDR3 sequence is 13 residues long. Germline V gene lookup returns CDR1 LGHDT and CDR2 YNNKEL (reference sequence). CDR3 bases: TGTGCCAGCAGCCCAATAGGCACAGATACGCAGTATTTT. It codes for CASSPIGTDTQYF.

The rearrangement uses TRBV3-1 (or the pseudogene TRBV3-2) and TRBJ2-6, with TRBD2 matching 7 bases. The CDR3 is 18 amino acids. With 0 bases clipped from V and 1 base from J, the junction kept 6 bases outside the gene matches. Germline V lookup: CDR1 LGHDT, CDR2 YNNKEL (reference sequence). In nucleotides, the CDR3 is TGTGCCAGCAGCCAAGAACCGGGAGGTAGGTCTGGGGCCAACGTCCTGACTTTC. Encoded protein: CASSQEPGGRSGANVLTF.

The CDR3 nucleotides are TGTGCCAGCAGCCTGCGGACAGGGGTAGAAGTGTCTGAAGCTTTCTTT. Protein: CASSLRTGVEVSEAFF. This rearrangement joins TRBV11-2 to TRBJ1-1, with 9 bases matching TRBD1. Unmatched junction bases numbered 13, after V lost 5 bases and J lost 6 bases. Germline CDR1 SGHAT, CDR2 FQNNGV. There are 16 residues in the CDR3.

This sequence joins TRBV2 and TRBJ2-7; 7 bases agree with TRBD1. Germline V gives CDR1 SNHLY, CDR2 FYNNEI. The CDR3 runs 14 residues. The junction had 7 bases not matched to a gene; V was cut back by 2 bases and J by 6 bases. The CDR3 loop is CASSEHLNRGEQYF. The DNA of the CDR3 is TGTGCCAGCAGTGAACACTTAAACAGGGGCGAGCAGTACTTC.

V and J are TRBV4-2 and TRBJ2-7, with 11 bases matching TRBD1. V trimming: 0 bases; J trimming: 3 bases; junction bases outside the gene matches: 4. This CDR3 contains 16 residues. Germline CDR1 and CDR2: LGHNA and YNFKEQ. The CDR3 reads CASSQDTGTGGYEQYF. The CDR3 DNA reads as TGTGCCAGCAGCCAAGATACTGGGACAGGGGGCTACGAGCAGTACTTC.

This clone was seen once. The chain uses TRBV21-1 and TRBJ2-5; no DNA check was done on the table's D call, TRBD1. TRBV21-1 is given as a pseudogene. There are 16 residues in the CDR3. CDR3 protein: CASSEARQDLPETQYF. DNA of the CDR3: TGTGCCAGCAGCGAAGCCAGACAGGATTTACCAGAGACCCAGTACTTC.